The entry below gives a single T cell receptor beta chain sequence along with its context. Primed by a sample-barcoded 5' primer and a J-beta primer mix, a second PCR proceeded for 7 to 11 cycles. TCRdb passed the 5' RACE reads through MiXCR, listing each CDR3 protein once. The sample yields about 1,500,000 distinct CDR3 sequences, roughly 40% seen once. The data belong to a study of blood T cells in healthy people across ages. CDR1 DFQATT and CDR2 SNEGSKA come from the germline V gene (reference sequence). V lost 5 bases to trimming and J lost 2 bases, with 19 bases between them. This CDR3 has 15 amino acids.

The sequence derives from a woman younger than 30 in good health. V is TRBV20-1 and J is TRBJ2-7; D assignment may be TRBD1 or TRBD2 (5 bases each). The sample comprised blood. CDR3 nucleotides: TGCAGTGCTTCCAACCGGGATCAGGGCACCTACGAGCAGTACTTC. Protein product: CSASNRDQGTYEQYF.